Below are 10 T cell receptor beta chains sequenced from a single sample in a study of shared clonotypes between healthy human individuals. The data were produced by immunoSEQ multiplex PCR, yet TCRdb's version contains in-frame clones alone and is incomplete. The table records roughly 650,000 clones, roughly 97% of them present only once. Material for sequencing was naive CD4+ T cells sorted from blood. Subset here: CD45RA+ positively selected. Receptors were obtained from a woman between 25 and 40 years old in good health.

This chain links TRBV5-4 with TRBJ2-7; tentative D call: TRBD2 (5 bases). Germline CDR1 is SGHNT and CDR2 is YYREEE (reference sequence). CDR3 length equals 16 residues. Trimming removed 0 bases from V and 3 bases from J, with 16 bases in between. CDR3 sequence (DNA): TGTGCCAGCAGCTTGGTGGGTAGCGTAGATTACTACGAGCAGTACTTC. Translation gives CASSLVGSVDYYEQYF.

The genes are TRBV4-1 and TRBJ2-2, with 8 bases that match TRBD2. J gave up 5 bases and V 6 bases, and 11 bases lay outside the gene matches. Looked up from germline, CDR1 is MGHRA and CDR2 is YSYEKL. CDR3 length: 16 residues. The CDR3 sequence is CASRTSPGGMTGELFF. The DNA of the CDR3 is TGCGCCAGCAGGACTAGCCCGGGAGGGATGACCGGGGAGCTGTTTTTT.

V usage is TRBV28 and J usage is TRBJ1-3, with TRBD1 matching 7 bases. The CDR3 covers 15 residues. The trim removed 5 bases at V and 2 bases at J, leaving 6 bases unmatched. Germline CDR1 reads MDHEN; CDR2 reads SYDVKM. CDR3 region: CASSPTGDTGNTIYF. The CDR3 DNA follows: TGTGCCAGCAGTCCAACAGGGGATACTGGAAACACCATATATTTT.

This clone turned up a few times. The chain carries TRBV28 and TRBJ1-5; no definite D call. Germline CDR1 reads MDHEN; CDR2 reads SYDVKM. V lost 4 bases and J 2 bases, leaving 12 bases between the germline ends. CDR3 length: 15 residues. CDR3 in DNA: TGTGCCAGCAGTTCCCCGACGACGGGCAATCAGCCCCAGCATTTT. Amino acids: CASSSPTTGNQPQHF.

The V gene is TRBV5-1, the J gene TRBJ2-3; 7 bases map to TRBD2. The CDR3 runs to 20 residues. The ends lost 0 bases at V and 0 bases at J; junction bases unmatched: 16. CDR1 is SGHRS, CDR2 YFSETQ, per germline. This chain's CDR3 is CASSLEPSGSGITSTDTQYF. DNA of the CDR3: TGCGCCAGCAGCTTGGAGCCTAGCGGAAGTGGAATAACTAGCACAGATACGCAGTATTTT.

On this clone: The same CDR3 arises from other DNA sequences in this sample as well. The CDR3, as DNA: TGTGCCAGCAGCTTAGCAGGGACCGAGACCCAGTACTTC. This translates into CASSLAGTETQYF. The chain joins TRBV7-9 to TRBJ2-5, with D perhaps TRBD1 or TRBD2 (5 bases each). Germline V CDR1 and CDR2: SEHNR, FQNEAQ (reference sequence). The V end was cut by 0 bases, the J end by 5 bases, with 7 bases between. The CDR3 runs to 13 residues. Filled out from reference TRBV7-9 and TRBJ2-5, the complete variable domain reads DTGVSQNPRHKITKRGQNVTFRCDPISEHNRLYWYRQTLGQGPEFLTYFQNEAQLEKSRLLSDRFSAERPKGSFSTLEIQRTEQGDSAMYLCASSLAGTETQYFGPGTRLLVL.

This clone occurred once. This chain joins TRBV7-3 and TRBJ2-2; either TRBD1 or TRBD2 may supply D (5 bases each). The CDR3 length is 13 residues. V dropped 5 bases and J dropped 7 bases, with 11 bases sitting between them. Germline V lookup: CDR1 SGHTA, CDR2 FQGTGA. CDR3 region: CASSPGTIGELFF. DNA for the CDR3: TGTGCCAGCAGCCCGGGGACGATCGGGGAGCTGTTTTTT.

V is TRBV27 and J is TRBJ2-5; possible D gene TRBD2, 7 bases. The germline CDR1 and CDR2 sequences are MNHEY and SMNVEV (reference sequence). The ends were cut back, 6 bases at V and 4 bases at J, with 15 bases in the middle. This CDR3 is built from 14 residues. The CDR3 loop reads CASRGRGGGETQYF. CDR3 DNA: TGTGCCAGCAGGGGTCGAGGGGGGGGAGAGACCCAGTACTTC.

The CDR3 region is CASSGDGTDTQYF. The CDR3 DNA reads as TGTGCCAGCAGCGGAGACGGCACAGATACGCAGTATTTT. J is TRBJ2-3 and V is TRBV11-3; D unclear. This CDR3 is built from 13 residues. The germline gives CDR1 SGHNT, CDR2 YENEEA. Trimming cost V 5 bases and J 1 base, with 7 bases left between them.

The chain combines TRBV28 with TRBJ1-2, with 8 bases lining up with TRBD1. Losses at the gene ends were 3 bases for V and 0 bases for J; bases not matched to a gene: 0. Germline V gives CDR1 MDHEN, CDR2 SYDVKM. CDR3 length: 14 residues. CDR3 loop: CASSLGQANYGYTF. CDR3 sequence (DNA): TGTGCCAGCAGTTTGGGACAGGCTAACTATGGCTACACCTTC.